The clone carrying this TCR beta chain was recorded once. Germline trimming cut 4 bases from V and 2 bases from J; bases unmatched to any gene: 16. This CDR3 contains 19 residues. The germline V gene has CDR1 SGHDN and CDR2 FVKESK. This entry is derived from a study of blood T cell repertoires in COVID-19. The overall study: Specimens from acute and convalescent COVID-19 originated in the United States, Italy and Spain. PBMCs, B-cell-depleted T cells, or T cells were the source of the cDNA or gDNA that made up the material.

While infection was still active, Seattle patients were enrolled and then followed longitudinally. Original data processing: Reference gene primer amplification gave estimated nucleated cell counts. TCRdb's table, derived via immunoSEQ multiplex PCR, lists solely in-frame clones and lacks some. That table gives V, J and clone size, and the DNA gave D and trimming. The repertoire includes approximately 280,000 clones, roughly 90% of them detected once, and approximately 6.8% sits in the top ten. The TCR was taken from a woman aged 25-40 years with COVID-19, enrolled during active disease. The material sequenced was peripheral blood. The chain combines TRBV14 with TRBJ2-4; 8 nucleotides align to TRBD2. This chain's CDR3 is CASSPAPGRGEESKNIQYF. CDR3 in DNA: TGTGCCAGCAGCCCTGCCCCCGGGCGGGGGGAAGAATCCAAAAACATTCAGTACTTC.